The 16 T cell receptor beta chains below come from one sample, sequenced in a study of tumor-infiltrating lymphocytes in localized non-small cell lung cancer. TCRdb's copy holds only in-frame clones and misses some; the assay was immunoSEQ multiplex PCR. The table shows 3,000 to 4,500 clones, with around three fifths occurring only once. The sequenced sample consisted of uninvolved lung tissue not adjacent to the tumor. Source of these receptors: a human donor with non-small cell lung cancer.

V is TRBV15 and J is TRBJ1-6, with D possibly matching TRBD1 (5 bases). Trimming cost V 2 bases and J 7 bases, with 12 bases left between them. The CDR3 loop spans 15 amino acids. Per the germline V gene, CDR1 is LNHNV and CDR2 is YYDKDF (reference sequence). CDR3 in amino acids: CATSRSRQPNSPLHF. Written as DNA, the CDR3 is TGTGCCACCAGCAGATCTCGACAGCCAAATTCACCCCTCCACTTT.

The chain uses TRBV27 and TRBJ2-3, with TRBD2 matching 7 bases. Germline CDR1 reads MNHEY; CDR2 reads SMNVEV (reference sequence). The CDR3 length is 14 residues. Germline trimming cut 6 bases from V and 3 bases from J; bases unmatched to any gene: 6. In nucleotides, the CDR3 is TGTGCCAGCAGAGGACTAGTCCATACAGATACGCAGTATTTT. Amino acids: CASRGLVHTDTQYF.

V and J are TRBV10-3 and TRBJ1-3; 11 bases are a match to TRBD1. Unmatched junction bases numbered 5, after V lost 6 bases and J lost 7 bases. This CDR3 is 14 amino acids long. Germline values: CDR1 ENHRY, CDR2 SYGVKD. The CDR3 DNA follows: TGTGCCATCAGCCGGGGACAGGGGGACAACACCATATATTTT. Its translation is CAISRGQGDNTIYF.

V is TRBV11-1 and J is TRBJ2-2; TRBD2 agrees at 8 bases. The CDR3 is 15 residues long. V gave up 4 bases and J gave up 7 bases; unmatched junction bases: 8. From germline, CDR1 is SGHAT and CDR2 FQDESV (reference sequence). The CDR3 sequence is CASSSGLGFDGELFF. As DNA, the CDR3 is TGTGCCAGCAGCTCGGGACTAGGCTTCGACGGGGAGCTGTTTTTT.

A few counts support this clone. Here the CDR3 DNA reads TGTGCCAGCAGCCTAAGCCAACAGGGTACTGAAGCTTTCTTT. Translation gives CASSLSQQGTEAFF. The J gene is TRBJ1-1, the V gene TRBV9; D perhaps matches TRBD1 (6 bases). V was cut by 4 bases and J by 5 bases, with 15 bases left in between. The CDR3 extends over 14 amino acids. The V gene's germline CDR1 is SGDLS and CDR2 YYNGEE.

The chain uses TRBV5-5 and TRBJ2-7; 10 bases fit TRBD1. This CDR3 region has 14 residues. Germline V lookup: CDR1 SGHKS, CDR2 YYEKEE (reference sequence). Unmatched junction bases numbered 10, after V lost 7 bases and J lost 6 bases. CDR3 loop: CASRWDRGAGEQYF. DNA for the CDR3: TGTGCCAGCCGGTGGGACAGGGGAGCTGGCGAGCAGTACTTC.

The chain is built from TRBV5-1 and TRBJ1-4; 7 bases line up with TRBD1. The CDR3 consists of 14 residues. V lost 4 bases, J lost 4 bases, and 4 bases stayed unmatched. Germline V gene sequence: CDR1 SGHRS, CDR2 YFSETQ. The chain's CDR3 is CASSTDRNNEKLFF. The CDR3 region has the DNA TGCGCCAGCAGCACGGACAGGAATAATGAAAAACTGTTTTTT.

In DNA form, the CDR3 reads TGCGCCAGCAGCCACCCCGGGACTGCTTCAGATACGCAGTATTTT. It translates to CASSHPGTASDTQYF. V is TRBV4-1 and J is TRBJ2-3; perhaps TRBD2 as D (6 bases). Germline values: CDR1 MGHRA, CDR2 YSYEKL. V lost 3 bases and J 4 bases, leaving 14 bases between the germline ends. This CDR3 spans 15 amino acids.

V is TRBV27 and J is TRBJ2-5, with 9 bases aligning to TRBD1. The CDR3 consists of 13 residues. Germline loops: CDR1 MNHEY, CDR2 SMNVEV (reference sequence). V lost 6 bases, J lost 5 bases, and 4 bases stayed unmatched. The CDR3 spells CASRKTGGETQYF. The CDR3 DNA follows: TGTGCCAGCAGAAAAACAGGGGGCGAGACCCAGTACTTC.

The genes are TRBV6-5 and TRBJ2-5; D is ambiguous. Trimming took off 2 bases at V and 6 bases at J, with 16 bases between the two ends. Per the germline V gene, CDR1 is MNHEY and CDR2 is SVGAGI. The CDR3 spans 15 residues. The CDR3 protein is CASSYLEEGKKTQYF. CDR3 DNA: TGTGCCAGCAGTTACCTTGAGGAAGGGAAGAAGACCCAGTACTTC.

This clone was recorded only once. The chain joins TRBV19 to TRBJ2-2; 7 bases align to TRBD1. Trimming took 9 bases from V and 4 from J; bases not matched to a gene: 11. Germline V lookup: CDR1 LNHDA, CDR2 SQIVND (reference sequence). The CDR3 is made up of 15 amino acids. DNA of the CDR3: TGTGCCAGCGGAAGGGGGACAGACTTCACCGGGGAGCTGTTTTTT. Amino acid sequence: CASGRGTDFTGELFF.

The chain carries TRBV27 and TRBJ2-7; TRBD2 matches 8 bases. CDR3 length equals 13 residues. Trimming removed 3 bases from V and 2 bases from J; junction bases left unmatched: 0. Germline V gene sequence: CDR1 MNHEY, CDR2 SMNVEV (reference sequence). CDR3 in DNA: TGTGCCAGCAGTTTGGGACTAGCCTACGAGCAGTACTTC. Its translation: CASSLGLAYEQYF.

By share of the sample, this clone is large (0.1 to 1%). The V call is TRBV2, the J call TRBJ1-3; TRBD1 might be the D (6 bases). V shed 8 bases and J shed 1 base, with 18 bases lying between them. Germline V gene sequence: CDR1 SNHLY, CDR2 FYNNEI. CDR3 size: 16 residues. In nucleotides, the CDR3 is TGTGCCAGCTCCAGGGACAAGGGGGTATCTGGAAACACCATATATTTT. This sequence encodes CASSRDKGVSGNTIYF.

This clone was seen only a few times. V is TRBV6-6 and J is TRBJ1-2, with 9 nucleotides matching TRBD1. The CDR3 is 13 residues long. The V gene end was trimmed by 5 bases and the J gene end by 7 bases; junction bases not matched to a gene: 5. In germline, CDR1 is MNHNY, CDR2 SVGAGI (reference sequence). CDR3 nucleotide sequence: TGTGCCAGCAGTGTGGACAGGGGTTTTGGCTACACCTTC. It specifies CASSVDRGFGYTF.

J is TRBJ2-7 and V is TRBV4-2; 12 bases are shared with TRBD2. Germline lookup yields CDR1 LGHNA and CDR2 YNFKEQ. The CDR3 sequence is 17 residues long. J was trimmed by 1 base and V by 0 bases; bases with no gene match: 4. The CDR3 DNA reads TGTGCCAGCAGCCAAGAATTTACTAGCGGGGGGTCCTACGAGCAGTACTTC. It yields the protein CASSQEFTSGGSYEQYF.

J is TRBJ1-5 and V is TRBV15; tentatively, D is TRBD1 (5 bases). Trimming removed 6 bases at V and 4 bases at J, with 19 bases between. The germline V gene has CDR1 LNHNV and CDR2 YYDKDF (reference sequence). The CDR3 extends over 16 amino acids. Here the CDR3 reads CATSRRGGAGNQPQHF. The CDR3 region has the DNA TGTGCCACCAGTAGGAGAGGCGGGGCGGGAAATCAGCCCCAGCATTTT. The variable domain in full, completed from reference TRBV15 and TRBJ1-5, reads DAMVIQNPRYQVTQFGKPVTLSCSQTLNHNVMYWYQQKSSQAPKLLFHYYDKDFNNEADTPDNFQSRRPNTSFCFLDIRSPGLGDTAMYLCATSRRGGAGNQPQHFGDGTRLSIL.